This T cell receptor (beta chain) was identified in a study of shared clonotypes between healthy human individuals. Whole-study context: Each donor's CD8 memory used one plate, CD8 naive two, each CD4 subset three.

In germline, CDR1 is MNHNS, CDR2 SASEGT. The ends were cut back, 7 bases at V and 0 bases at J, with 13 bases in the middle. The CDR3 runs 15 residues. Sequencing used immunoSEQ multiplex PCR; TCRdb keeps in-frame clones, though not all of them. The sample has some 1,100,000 clones; more than 75% are singletons. As for this clone: Its antigen is undetermined.

General study points: It was observed that 5% to 6.5% of naive CD4 clonotypes were shared across a handful of donors.

Sequenced material: memory CD4+ T cells from PBMCs. Regarding subset: CD45RA-negative fraction. The chain combines TRBV6-1 with TRBJ2-4; tentative D call: TRBD2 (5 bases). This clonotype was sampled from a man between 18 and 35 years old in good health. Some clones in this sample may be carry-over from other donors' samples. The CDR3 region is CASTFGDLAKNIQYF. The CDR3 DNA follows: TGTGCCAGCACGTTCGGGGATTTAGCCAAAAACATTCAGTACTTC.